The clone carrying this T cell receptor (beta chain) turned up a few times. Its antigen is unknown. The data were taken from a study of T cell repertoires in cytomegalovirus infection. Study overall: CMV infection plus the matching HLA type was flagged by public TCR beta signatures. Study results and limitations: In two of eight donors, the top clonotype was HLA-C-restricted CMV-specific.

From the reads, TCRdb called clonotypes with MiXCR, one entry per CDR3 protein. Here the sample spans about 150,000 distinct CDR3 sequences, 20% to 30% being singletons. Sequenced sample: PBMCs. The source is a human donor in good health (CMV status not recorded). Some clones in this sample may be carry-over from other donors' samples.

CDR3 protein: CASSQEGTGANTEAFF. CDR3 nucleotides: TGCGCCAGCAGCCAAGAAGGGACAGGGGCGAACACTGAAGCTTTCTTT. The rearrangement links TRBV4-1 to TRBJ1-1, with 10 bases that match TRBD1. Germline CDR1 MGHRA, CDR2 YSYEKL. The CDR3 length is 16 residues. The J segment lost 1 base and the V segment lost 0 bases, leaving 2 bases of the junction unmatched.